This passage covers 11 T cell receptor beta chains from one sample sequenced in a study of identifying expanded T cells in peripheral blood. Clones were read by immunoSEQ multiplex PCR, and TCRdb kept only the in-frame ones, dropping some. The table lists about 110,000 clones, about nine tenths of them singletons. The sequenced sample was blood. These receptors were collected from a person aged 18 to 70 in good health.

The rearrangement links TRBV2 to TRBJ1-1; tentative D call: TRBD1 (6 bases). This CDR3 is 15 amino acids long. Trimming stripped 2 bases from V and 4 bases from J, with 14 bases between. Per the germline V gene, CDR1 is SNHLY and CDR2 is FYNNEI. CDR3 nucleotides: TGTGCCAGCAGTGAAAGTCGGATAGGGGGCACTGAAGCTTTCTTT. Its protein is CASSESRIGGTEAFF.

J is TRBJ2-2 and V is TRBV19; perhaps TRBD2 as D (6 bases). The germline V gene encodes CDR1 LNHDA and CDR2 SQIVND (reference sequence). Trimming took off 6 bases at V and 8 bases at J, with 16 bases between the two ends. The CDR3 sequence is 14 residues long. CDR3 sequence: CASRPTSSTGELFF. CDR3 nucleotide sequence: TGTGCCAGTAGGCCTACTAGCAGCACTGGGGAGCTGTTTTTT.

This clone has a single count. The rearrangement uses TRBV7-2 and TRBJ2-7; D may match TRBD1 or TRBD2 (5 bases each). The CDR3 contains 14 residues. The germline gives CDR1 SGHTA, CDR2 FQGNSA. The germline V and J ends were trimmed by 0 bases and 2 bases, with 8 bases remaining between them. The CDR3 sequence is CASSLARGPYEQYF. In DNA, the CDR3 is TGTGCCAGCAGCTTAGCCCGGGGCCCCTACGAGCAGTACTTC.

This sequence joins TRBV7-2 and TRBJ2-1; 12 bases align to TRBD2. Germline V gives CDR1 SGHTA, CDR2 FQGNSA. V lost 6 bases and J lost 4; bases outside the gene matches: 7. CDR3 length: 16 amino acids. As DNA, the CDR3 is TGTGCCAGCAGTAAGACTAGCGGGGGACAATACAATGAGCAGTTCTTC. It translates to CASSKTSGGQYNEQFF.

The chain carries TRBV27 and TRBJ1-5; D remains unclear. The germline CDR1 and CDR2 sequences are MNHEY and SMNVEV (reference sequence). The V and J ends lost 0 bases and 0 bases respectively, with 9 bases between them. The CDR3 runs to 16 residues. The CDR3 sequence is CASSLSRRYSNQPQHF. The CDR3 coding sequence is TGTGCCAGCAGTTTATCGCGTCGGTATAGCAATCAGCCCCAGCATTTT.

The chain joins TRBV15 to TRBJ2-5; D perhaps matches TRBD1 (6 bases). The CDR3 sequence is 15 residues long. V gave up 0 bases and J gave up 1 base, with 9 bases separating them. Germline CDR1 reads LNHNV; CDR2 reads YYDKDF (reference sequence). The CDR3 DNA is TGTGCCACCAGCAGAGATGGGGGCCCCCAAGAGACCCAGTACTTC. This gives the protein CATSRDGGPQETQYF.

This sequence joins TRBV5-5 and TRBJ1-6; no clear D. Germline CDR1 is SGHKS and CDR2 is YYEKEE (reference sequence). The CDR3 has 12 amino acids. The ends were cut back, 2 bases at V and 10 bases at J, with 7 bases in the middle. The DNA for the CDR3 is TGTGCCAGCAGCTTTGCGGGCTCACCCCTCCACTTT. Its protein product is CASSFAGSPLHF.

The rearrangement uses TRBV5-1 and TRBJ2-1; 8 bases fit TRBD1. Germline V lookup: CDR1 SGHRS, CDR2 YFSETQ. The CDR3 runs to 15 residues. The junction had 10 bases not matched to a gene; V was cut back by 6 bases and J by 5 bases. CDR3 region: CASNPTGTGHNEQFF. The CDR3 DNA is TGCGCCAGCAACCCGACCGGGACAGGACACAATGAGCAGTTCTTC.

The chain links TRBV11-3 to TRBJ2-5; 11 bases map to TRBD1. This CDR3 spans 16 amino acids. Germline V gene lookup returns CDR1 SGHNT and CDR2 YENEEA. J was trimmed by 3 bases and V by 0 bases; bases with no gene match: 3. The DNA of the CDR3 is TGTGCCAGCAGCTTAGACCCGGGACAGGGGGAAGAGACCCAGTACTTC. This sequence encodes CASSLDPGQGEETQYF. The complete variable domain, with remaining parts taken from reference TRBV11-3 and TRBJ2-5, reads EAGVVQSPRYKIIEKKQPVAFWCNPISGHNTLYWYLQNLGQGPELLIRYENEEAVDDSQLPKDRFSAERLKGVDSTLKIQPAELGDSAVYLCASSLDPGQGEETQYFGPGTRLLVL.

V usage is TRBV6-5 and J usage is TRBJ2-7; D gene uncertain. This CDR3 is built from 14 residues. The germline V gene encodes CDR1 MNHEY and CDR2 SVGAGI. Trimming shortened V by 0 bases and J by 0 bases, and 6 bases separated the two germline ends. CDR3 in amino acids: CASSYSSSSYEQYF. The CDR3 bases are TGTGCCAGCAGTTACTCGTCTAGCTCCTACGAGCAGTACTTC.

The chain recombines TRBV30 with TRBJ1-4; weak D call: TRBD1 (6 bases). This CDR3 is 11 amino acids long. V gave up 5 bases and J gave up 8 bases, with 9 bases separating them. Germline CDR1 and CDR2: GTSNPN and SVGIG (reference sequence). The CDR3 spells CAWEGGEKLFF. CDR3 bases: TGTGCCTGGGAGGGGGGAGAAAAACTGTTTTTT. Full variable domain (outside the CDR3, taken from reference TRBV30 and TRBJ1-4): SQTIHQWPATLVQPVGSPLSLECTVEGTSNPNLYWYRQAAGRGLQLLFYSVGIGQISSEVPQNLSASRPQDRQFILSSKKLLLSDSGFYLCAWEGGEKLFFGSGTQLSVL.